Sequencing of this T cell receptor beta chain was carried out in a study of blood T cell repertoires in COVID-19. About the research overall: COVID-19 samples, acute and convalescent, were from the United States, Italy and Spain.

This table comes from immunoSEQ multiplex PCR, and its TCRdb copy is limited to in-frame clones, with some not included. The table lists some 50,000 clones, 70% to 90% of them singletons, with around 3.3% in the top ten. The CDR3 runs to 13 residues. With 0 bases removed from V and 5 bases from J, the gap between germline ends came to 7 bases. Individuals drawn from about 26 US areas were about 18 to 95 years old. The chain recombines TRBV12-3 or TRBV12-4 with TRBJ1-2, with D unresolved. The sequence derives from a woman between 50 and 59 years old who had recovered from COVID-19. Sequencing input: PBMCs or T cells enriched from blood (not recorded which). CDR3 loop: CASSLAGNYGYTF. DNA of the CDR3: TGTGCCAGCAGTTTAGCCGGTAATTATGGCTACACCTTC.